This T cell receptor (beta chain) was profiled in a study of HIV-infected patients and healthy controls. TCRdb redid the calling of the 5' RACE reads with MiXCR, one entry per CDR3 protein. The sample consists of about 70,000 distinct CDR3 sequences, roughly 16% of them appearing once. From germline, CDR1 is SGDLS and CDR2 YYNGEE. V gave up 2 bases and J gave up 0 bases, with 8 bases separating them. The CDR3 has 15 amino acids. This clonotype was picked up a small number of times. The source of this sequence is a human donor in good health. The rearrangement links TRBV9 to TRBJ2-2; D is perhaps TRBD1 (5 bases). The sequenced sample consisted of CD4+ T cells from blood. DNA for the CDR3: TGTGCCAGCAGCGTGGCCAGGGCGAACACCGGGGAGCTGTTTTTT. The encoded protein is CASSVARANTGELFF. The whole variable domain, filled in from reference TRBV9 and TRBJ2-2, reads DSGVTQTPKHLITATGQRVTLRCSPRSGDLSVYWYQQSLDQGLQFLIQYYNGEERAKGNILERFSAQQFPDLHSELNLSSLELGDSALYFCASSVARANTGELFFGEGSRLTVL.